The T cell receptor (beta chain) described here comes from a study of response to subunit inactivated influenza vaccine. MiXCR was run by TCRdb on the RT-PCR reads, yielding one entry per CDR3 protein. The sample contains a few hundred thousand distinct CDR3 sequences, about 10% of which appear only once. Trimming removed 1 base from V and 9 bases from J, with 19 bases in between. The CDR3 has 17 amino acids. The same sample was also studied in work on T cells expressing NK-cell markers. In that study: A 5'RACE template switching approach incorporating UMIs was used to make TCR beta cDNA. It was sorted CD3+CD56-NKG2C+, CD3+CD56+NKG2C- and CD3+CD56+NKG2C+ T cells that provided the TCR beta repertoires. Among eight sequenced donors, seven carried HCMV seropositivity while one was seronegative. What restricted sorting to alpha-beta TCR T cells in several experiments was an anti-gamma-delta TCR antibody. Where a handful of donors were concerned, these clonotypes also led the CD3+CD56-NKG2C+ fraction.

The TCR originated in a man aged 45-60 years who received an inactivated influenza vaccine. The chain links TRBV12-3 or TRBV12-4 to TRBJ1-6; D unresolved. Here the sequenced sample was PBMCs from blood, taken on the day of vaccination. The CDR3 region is CASSLGDFLKRASPLHF. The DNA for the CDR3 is TGTGCCAGCAGTTTAGGTGATTTTCTCAAGAGGGCTTCACCCCTCCACTTT.